This is a list of T cell receptor beta chains from one sample in a study of cytomegalovirus exposure and HLA in healthy donors. Generated by immunoSEQ multiplex PCR, the TCRdb table keeps only in-frame clones and is missing some. This table has approximately 97,000 clones, approximately 87% appearing once. The source material was PBMCs. The receptors were sampled from a man aged 40-55 years in good health and CMV-seronegative. Both conserved end residues are part of each CDR3. The D gene is left open where the match is weak. Clone size appears in some rows only: once, few, many, or a class for an expanded clone.

j_call | d_call | v_call | clone_size | cdr3_aa | cdr3_nt
TRBJ2-5 | . | TRBV15 | . | CATTSTLAVGETQYF | TGTGCCACCACTAGTACTCTGGCGGTTGGAGAGACCCAGTACTTC
TRBJ2-4 | TRBD1 | TRBV7-3 | . | CASSLGSSGGLNIQYF | TGTGCCAGCAGCTTAGGCTCGTCAGGGGGCCTAAACATTCAGTACTTC
TRBJ2-5 | TRBD2 | TRBV19 | . | CATTSGGVQTQYF | TGTGCCACAACTAGCGGCGGGGTCCAGACCCAGTACTTC
TRBJ2-7 | TRBD2 | TRBV4-3 | . | CASSQEVRTSGGNYEQYF | TGCGCCAGCAGCCAAGAGGTTCGGACTAGCGGGGGCAACTACGAGCAGTACTTC
TRBJ1-1 | TRBD1 | TRBV6-5 | . | CASSPPGTGGEVAFF | TGTGCCAGCAGTCCCCCCGGGACAGGGGGAGAGGTAGCTTTCTTT
TRBJ1-6 | . | TRBV25-1 | once | CASSELGEALDSPLHF | TGTGCCAGCAGTGAATTAGGGGAGGCTTTAGACTCACCCCTCCACTTT
TRBJ2-7 | TRBD1 | TRBV6-6 | . | CASSGTGKPHEQYF | TGTGCCAGCAGCGGGACAGGTAAACCCCACGAGCAGTACTTC
TRBJ1-2 | . | TRBV29-1 | . | CSVDSRLF | TGCAGCGTGGACTCCAGGCTGTTC
TRBJ2-7 | TRBD1 | TRBV6-1 | . | CASSEGGGAHEQYF | TGTGCCAGCAGTGAAGGAGGGGGCGCCCACGAGCAGTACTTC
TRBJ1-1 | TRBD1 | TRBV7-9 | . | CASSLTRDRGTNTEAFF | TGTGCCAGCAGCTTAACCCGGGACAGGGGGACGAACACTGAAGCTTTCTTT
TRBJ2-3 | TRBD2 | TRBV5-1 | . | CASSLDLAGSTDTQYF | TGCGCCAGCAGCTTGGATCTAGCGGGGAGCACAGATACGCAGTATTTT
TRBJ2-1 | TRBD1 | TRBV5-1 | . | CASSLLNRGNEQFF | TGCGCCAGCAGCTTATTGAACAGGGGGAATGAGCAGTTCTTC
TRBJ2-7 | TRBD1 | TRBV19 | . | CASRGQGGEQYF | TGTGCCAGTAGGGGACAGGGTGGCGAGCAGTACTTC
TRBJ1-2 | . | TRBV28 | . | CASSLGVYGYTF | TGTGCCAGCAGTTTAGGAGTCTATGGCTACACCTTC
TRBJ1-5 | TRBD1 | TRBV15 | . | CATSTRDRGNQPQHF | TGTGCCACCAGCACCCGGGACAGGGGCAATCAGCCCCAGCATTTT
TRBJ1-3 | . | TRBV9 | . | CASSVASRGSGNTIYF | TGTGCCAGCAGCGTAGCTTCCCGGGGCTCTGGAAACACCATATATTTT
TRBJ1-2 | TRBD1 | TRBV19 | . | CASSRQGDYGYTF | TGTGCCAGTAGTCGACAGGGAGACTATGGCTACACCTTC
TRBJ1-4 | TRBD1 | TRBV2 | . | CASRFGTGGEKLFF | TGTGCCAGCAGGTTCGGGACAGGAGGAGAAAAACTGTTTTTT
TRBJ2-2 | TRBD1 | TRBV2 | . | CASSARTGDTGELFF | TGTGCCAGCAGTGCTCGGACAGGGGACACCGGGGAGCTGTTTTTT
TRBJ1-3 | TRBD1 | TRBV19 | . | CASSPGTGAGNTIYF | TGTGCCAGTAGCCCGGGGACAGGGGCTGGAAACACCATATATTTT
TRBJ1-1 | . | TRBV18 | once | CASSPGLGGTEAFF | TGTGCCAGCTCACCGGGACTTGGGGGCACTGAAGCTTTCTTT
TRBJ2-1 | . | TRBV11-2 | . | CASSYADNEQFF | TGTGCCAGCAGTTACGCGGACAATGAGCAGTTCTTC
TRBJ2-2 | . | TRBV9 | . | CASSFRGNGELFF | TGTGCCAGCAGCTTCAGAGGAAACGGGGAGCTGTTTTTT
TRBJ1-2 | TRBD1 | TRBV12-5 | . | CASGLGRQGNGYTF | TGTGCTAGTGGTTTGGGGAGACAGGGGAATGGCTACACCTTC
TRBJ2-2 | . | TRBV6-5 | . | CASSSLQARTGELFF | TGTGCCAGCAGTTCCCTACAGGCAAGGACCGGGGAGCTGTTTTTT
TRBJ2-3 | . | TRBV19 | . | CASSIGGRTDTQYF | TGTGCCAGTAGTATAGGTGGCAGAACAGATACGCAGTATTTT
TRBJ2-7 | TRBD2 | TRBV6-1 | . | CASRLAGVYEQYF | TGTGCCAGCAGACTAGCGGGGGTCTACGAGCAGTACTTC
TRBJ1-1 | . | TRBV2 | . | CASSEQANTEAFF | TGTGCCAGCAGTGAACAAGCGAACACTGAAGCTTTCTTT
TRBJ1-4 | TRBD1 | TRBV5-1 | few | CASSLVVGQGRADEKLFF | TGCGCCAGCAGCTTGGTAGTGGGACAGGGGAGGGCCGATGAAAAACTGTTTTTT
TRBJ2-7 | TRBD1 | TRBV5-8 | . | CASSSGQGGLGEQYF | TGTGCCAGCAGCTCCGGACAGGGAGGTTTGGGCGAGCAGTACTTC
TRBJ2-5 | TRBD2 | TRBV7-2 | . | CASSRGLAGISQETQYF | TGTGCCAGCAGCCGGGGACTAGCGGGGATAAGCCAAGAGACCCAGTACTTC
TRBJ2-1 | TRBD1 | TRBV7-2 | . | CASSLGTGYSYNEQFF | TGTGCCAGCAGCTTAGGGACAGGCTACTCCTACAATGAGCAGTTCTTC
TRBJ1-1 | TRBD1 | TRBV7-2 | . | CASSLRQGKAFF | TGTGCCAGCAGTCTGCGACAGGGGAAAGCTTTCTTT
TRBJ1-2 | TRBD1 | TRBV28 | . | CASSWSDRVFRPYTF | TGTGCCAGCAGCTGGTCGGACAGGGTATTTCGGCCCTACACCTTC
TRBJ2-1 | . | TRBV27 | . | CASGYSGTEQFF | TGTGCCAGCGGATATTCCGGGACAGAGCAGTTCTTC
TRBJ2-7 | . | TRBV15 | few | CATSRDTSYEQYF | TGTGCCACCAGCAGGGACACCTCCTACGAGCAGTACTTC
TRBJ1-2 | . | TRBV30 | . | CAWSGQGLGGYTF | TGTGCCTGGAGTGGGCAGGGGCTCGGTGGCTACACCTTC
TRBJ2-3 | TRBD1 | TRBV7-2 | . | CASSLTGGLPDTQYF | TGTGCCAGCAGTTTGACAGGGGGCCTACCGGATACGCAGTATTTT
TRBJ1-3 | . | TRBV27 | . | CASSLGAAGNTIYF | TGTGCCAGCAGTTTGGGTGCGGCTGGAAACACCATATATTTT
TRBJ2-7 | . | TRBV6-5 | once | CASSYASQGEQYF | TGTGCCAGCAGTTACGCGTCACAGGGCGAGCAGTACTTC
TRBJ2-2 | TRBD2 | TRBV5-4 | . | CASSQDTGLETGELFF | TGTGCCAGCAGCCAAGATACCGGACTAGAAACCGGGGAGCTGTTTTTT
TRBJ2-5 | TRBD2 | TRBV5-1 | . | CASSSKAGGPGETQYF | TGCGCCAGCAGCAGTAAAGCGGGGGGGCCAGGAGAGACCCAGTACTTC
TRBJ1-5 | . | TRBV19 | once | CASSWGRAGSQPQHF | TGTGCCAGTAGTTGGGGCAGGGCGGGAAGTCAGCCCCAGCATTTT
TRBJ2-6 | . | TRBV19 | . | CASSIPRQSSGANVLTF | TGTGCCAGTAGTATCCCCCGACAGAGCTCTGGGGCCAACGTCCTGACTTTC
TRBJ2-5 | . | TRBV4-1 | . | CASSQGLVSLQETQYF | TGCGCCAGCAGCCAAGGACTAGTGTCCCTCCAAGAGACCCAGTACTTC
TRBJ1-1 | . | TRBV6-5 | . | CASSWQEARNTEAFF | TGTGCCAGCAGTTGGCAGGAGGCGAGGAACACTGAAGCTTTCTTT
TRBJ1-1 | . | TRBV18 | . | CASSRDQGLNTEAFF | TGTGCCAGCTCTCGCGATCAGGGGCTTAACACTGAAGCTTTCTTT
TRBJ1-6 | . | TRBV9 | . | CASSVASITDSPLHF | TGTGCCAGCAGCGTTGCATCCATCACGGATTCACCCCTCCACTTT
TRBJ2-3 | TRBD2 | TRBV4-3 | . | CASSQGVAGDRTDTQYF | TGCGCCAGCAGCCAAGGGGTAGCGGGGGACCGCACAGATACGCAGTATTTT
TRBJ1-5 | . | TRBV21-1 | few | CASSLTPAGGRDQPQHF | TGTGCCAGCAGCTTAACACCCGCCGGGGGTCGGGATCAGCCCCAGCATTTT
TRBJ2-3 | TRBD2 | TRBV18 | . | CASSPFSGGAGDTQYF | TGTGCCAGCTCACCCTTTAGCGGGGGGGCTGGAGATACGCAGTATTTT
TRBJ2-1 | . | TRBV7-7 | . | CASSSDRSGEQFF | TGTGCTAGCAGCTCAGACAGGTCTGGGGAGCAGTTCTTC
TRBJ1-1 | . | TRBV7-2 | few | CASSLAGPNTEAFF | TGTGCCAGCAGCTTGGCGGGGCCCAACACTGAAGCTTTCTTT
TRBJ1-5 | . | TRBV7-8 | few | CASSLAPGPAGQPQHF | TGTGCCAGCAGCTTAGCGCCAGGACCCGCGGGACAGCCCCAGCATTTT
TRBJ2-7 | . | TRBV5-1 | . | CASSLVTDVREQYF | TGCGCCAGCAGCTTGGTGACAGACGTGCGCGAGCAGTACTTC
TRBJ1-2 | TRBD1 | TRBV7-9 | . | CASSLAPGTDANYGYTF | TGTGCCAGCAGCTTAGCGCCCGGGACAGATGCTAACTATGGCTACACCTTC
TRBJ2-7 | . | TRBV7-9 | . | CASSLTGTYEQYF | TGTGCCAGCAGCTTAACAGGGACCTACGAGCAGTACTTC
TRBJ2-1 | TRBD2 | TRBV27 | . | CASGIITSGGFEQFF | TGTGCCAGCGGAATTATTACTAGCGGGGGGTTCGAGCAGTTCTTC
TRBJ1-4 | . | TRBV6-5 | . | CASRSRMTVGGKLFF | TGTGCCAGCAGATCCAGGATGACAGTAGGTGGAAAACTGTTTTTT
TRBJ2-5 | . | TRBV5-1 | . | CASSLRFGGLGETQYF | TGCGCCAGCAGCTTGAGGTTCGGGGGGCTTGGAGAGACCCAGTACTTC